A selection of T cell receptor beta chains follows, all from one sample in a study of blood T cells in healthy people across ages. In TCRdb, the 5' RACE reads were re-called with MiXCR into one record per CDR3 protein. The sample contains approximately 800,000 distinct CDR3 sequences, around half of which appear only once. Material: blood. The receptors here all came from a man older than 75 in good health. The CDR3 runs from the conserved cysteine through the conserved F or W. Fields, in order: J gene, V gene, clone size, D gene, CDR3 DNA, CDR3 protein. A D gene is named only where the DNA matches it firmly. Expanded clones are given a class, and other clones once, few, many or no size at all.

j_gene: TRBJ2-1
v_gene: TRBV20-1
abundance: few
d_gene: -
CDR3nt: TGCAGTGCTAGATCGAGCGACTCCCCCCCGAAGCAGTTCTTC
CDR3aa: CSARSSDSPPKQFF

j_gene: TRBJ2-2
v_gene: TRBV12-3/TRBV12-4
abundance: -
d_gene: TRBD1
CDR3nt: TGTGCCAGCAGACTAGGACAGGTCGGGGAGCTGTTTTTT
CDR3aa: CASRLGQVGELFF

j_gene: TRBJ2-5
v_gene: TRBV5-1
abundance: -
d_gene: TRBD2
CDR3nt: TGCGCCAGCAGCTTGGTCTGGGGGAAGCGTAGCGGGTTGCCCGAAGAGACCCAGTACTTC
CDR3aa: CASSLVWGKRSGLPEETQYF

j_gene: TRBJ1-4
v_gene: TRBV20-1
abundance: -
d_gene: TRBD1
CDR3nt: TGCAGTGCTAGAGATCGGACAGGGAGTAATGAAAAACTGTTTTTT
CDR3aa: CSARDRTGSNEKLFF

j_gene: TRBJ1-1
v_gene: TRBV29-1
abundance: few
d_gene: -
CDR3nt: TGCAGCGTTGCAGCCGGGGTAGGCACTGAAGCTTTCTTT
CDR3aa: CSVAAGVGTEAFF

j_gene: TRBJ2-7
v_gene: TRBV5-1
abundance: few
d_gene: -
CDR3nt: TGCGCCAGTACCGGGCACCACGAGCAGTACTTC
CDR3aa: CASTGHHEQYF

j_gene: TRBJ2-6
v_gene: TRBV7-9
abundance: once
d_gene: -
CDR3nt: TGTGCCAGCAGATTCGCAGCCGGGGCCAACGTCCTGACTTTC
CDR3aa: CASRFAAGANVLTF

j_gene: TRBJ2-4
v_gene: TRBV20-1
abundance: -
d_gene: -
CDR3nt: TGCAGTGCCCCAAGGGGTGCCTCGGACATTCAGTACTTC
CDR3aa: CSAPRGASDIQYF

j_gene: TRBJ2-3
v_gene: TRBV7-9
abundance: -
d_gene: TRBD2
CDR3nt: TGTGCCAGCACAGTAGCGGGAGAGGCCACAGATACGCAGTATTTT
CDR3aa: CASTVAGEATDTQYF

j_gene: TRBJ2-1
v_gene: TRBV11-3
abundance: few
d_gene: -
CDR3nt: TGTGCCAGCAGCTTACTGGTTAGAGGGGGTGAGCAGTTCTTC
CDR3aa: CASSLLVRGGEQFF

j_gene: TRBJ1-2
v_gene: TRBV7-9
abundance: -
d_gene: -
CDR3nt: TGTGCCAGCAGCTTCCTAATGGGCGGCTACACCTTC
CDR3aa: CASSFLMGGYTF

j_gene: TRBJ2-7
v_gene: TRBV18
abundance: -
d_gene: -
CDR3nt: TGTGCCAGCGCACCAAATGGGGGCTACGAGCAGTACTTC
CDR3aa: CASAPNGGYEQYF

j_gene: TRBJ2-7
v_gene: TRBV29-1
abundance: few
d_gene: TRBD2
CDR3nt: TGCAGCGTGGGAGGACTAGCACTTAGCGAGCAGTACTTC
CDR3aa: CSVGGLALSEQYF

j_gene: TRBJ2-7
v_gene: TRBV10-1
abundance: -
d_gene: TRBD1
CDR3nt: TGCGCCAGCAGTGAGTCGCAGACAGGGTCCTACGAGCAGTACTTC
CDR3aa: CASSESQTGSYEQYF

j_gene: TRBJ2-5
v_gene: TRBV12-3/TRBV12-4
abundance: many
d_gene: -
CDR3nt: TGTGCCAGCAGTTATGAACGGGGGCGTGAGCAGTACTTC
CDR3aa: CASSYERGREQYF

j_gene: TRBJ2-5
v_gene: TRBV15
abundance: few
d_gene: -
CDR3nt: TGTGCCACCAGCAGGGCAGCGTACCAAGAGACCCAGTACTTC
CDR3aa: CATSRAAYQETQYF

j_gene: TRBJ1-2
v_gene: TRBV5-1
abundance: many
d_gene: -
CDR3nt: TGCGCCAGCAGCTTGGACAGTAACTATGGCTACACCTTC
CDR3aa: CASSLDSNYGYTF

j_gene: TRBJ2-5
v_gene: TRBV7-3
abundance: many
d_gene: TRBD1
CDR3nt: TGTGCCAGCAGCCTGGACAGGGGTCCCGAGACCCAGTACTTC
CDR3aa: CASSLDRGPETQYF

j_gene: TRBJ2-7
v_gene: TRBV2
abundance: few
d_gene: -
CDR3nt: TGTGCCAGCAGGGGGGCAGCCGACGAGCAGTACTTC
CDR3aa: CASRGAADEQYF

j_gene: TRBJ2-7
v_gene: TRBV11-3
abundance: -
d_gene: TRBD1
CDR3nt: TGTGCCAGCAGGATGGGACAGCCCTACGAGCAGTACTTC
CDR3aa: CASRMGQPYEQYF

j_gene: TRBJ2-1
v_gene: TRBV11-2
abundance: -
d_gene: TRBD2
CDR3nt: TGTGCCAGCAGCTCGATTGGGGCTAGCGGTTGGTCGCCTTCCTACAATGAGCAGTTCTTC
CDR3aa: CASSSIGASGWSPSYNEQFF

j_gene: TRBJ2-5
v_gene: TRBV6-6
abundance: few
d_gene: TRBD2
CDR3nt: TGTGCCAGCAGTTTAGCGGGAGAGGAGGGGAATGAGCAGTACTTC
CDR3aa: CASSLAGEEGNEQYF

j_gene: TRBJ2-1
v_gene: TRBV6-6
abundance: -
d_gene: TRBD2
CDR3nt: TGTGCCAGCAGTTACTCGAATCTGGCGGGGGGTCTCAATGAGCAGTTCTTC
CDR3aa: CASSYSNLAGGLNEQFF

j_gene: TRBJ1-5
v_gene: TRBV7-9
abundance: few
d_gene: -
CDR3nt: TGTGCCAGCAGCTTAAATAGTCAGCCCCAGCATTTT
CDR3aa: CASSLNSQPQHF

j_gene: TRBJ1-1
v_gene: TRBV12-3/TRBV12-4
abundance: -
d_gene: TRBD1
CDR3nt: TGTGCCAGCCAACTTAAAGGGACAGACACTGAAGCTTTCTTT
CDR3aa: CASQLKGTDTEAFF